This T cell receptor (beta chain) was observed in a study of shared clonotypes between healthy human individuals. General study points: Clonotype sharing levels among donors were expected to vary with sequencing depth. Despite large depth, sorted-subset datasets appeared incompletely sequenced.

This CDR3 is 16 amino acids long. Germline-derived CDR1 and CDR2 are SQVTM and ANQGSEA. The trim removed 6 bases at V and 3 bases at J, leaving 11 bases unmatched. Method: immunoSEQ multiplex PCR; TCRdb's copy keeps in-frame clones and lacks some. Here the sample spans more than 550,000 clones, around 90% being singletons. Terminally differentiated effector memory CD45RA+ cells were left out of the naive CD8 fraction, which was CD45RO-negative and positively selected for CCR7. On this clone: The antigen is undetermined.

This chain joins TRBV29-1 and TRBJ2-1, with 10 bases aligning to TRBD2. The receptor comes from a man aged 30 to 39 in good health. The source material was naive CD8+ T cells sorted from blood. The CDR3 loop reads CSVRAGGPSHYNEQFF. Written as DNA, the CDR3 is TGCAGCGTCCGAGCGGGAGGGCCGTCTCACTACAATGAGCAGTTCTTC.